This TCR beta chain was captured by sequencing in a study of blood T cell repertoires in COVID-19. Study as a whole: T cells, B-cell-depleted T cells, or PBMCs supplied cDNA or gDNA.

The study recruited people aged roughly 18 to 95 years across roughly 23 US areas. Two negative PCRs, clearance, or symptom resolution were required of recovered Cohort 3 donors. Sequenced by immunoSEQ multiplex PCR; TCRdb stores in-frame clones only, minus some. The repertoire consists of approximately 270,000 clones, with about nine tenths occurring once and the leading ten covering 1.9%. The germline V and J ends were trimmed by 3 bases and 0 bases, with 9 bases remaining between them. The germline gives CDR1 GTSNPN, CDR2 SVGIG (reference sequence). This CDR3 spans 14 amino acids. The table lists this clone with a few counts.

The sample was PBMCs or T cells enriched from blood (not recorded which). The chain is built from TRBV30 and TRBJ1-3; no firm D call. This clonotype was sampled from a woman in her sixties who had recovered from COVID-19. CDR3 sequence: CAWSQTFSGNTIYF. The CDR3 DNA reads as TGTGCCTGGAGCCAGACATTCTCTGGAAACACCATATATTTT.